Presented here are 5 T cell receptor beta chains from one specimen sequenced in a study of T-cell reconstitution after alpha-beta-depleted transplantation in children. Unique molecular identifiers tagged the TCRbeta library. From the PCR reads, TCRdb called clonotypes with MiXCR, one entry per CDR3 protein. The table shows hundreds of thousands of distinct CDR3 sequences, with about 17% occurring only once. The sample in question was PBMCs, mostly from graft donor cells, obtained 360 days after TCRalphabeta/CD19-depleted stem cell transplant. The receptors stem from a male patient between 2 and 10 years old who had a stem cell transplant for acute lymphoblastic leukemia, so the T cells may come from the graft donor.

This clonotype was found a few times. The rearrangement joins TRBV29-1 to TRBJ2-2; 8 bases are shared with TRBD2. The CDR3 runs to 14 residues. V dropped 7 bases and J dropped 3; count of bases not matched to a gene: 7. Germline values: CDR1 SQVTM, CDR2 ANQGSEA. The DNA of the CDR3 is TGCAGCGCCCGGGGGGGGGATTACACCGGGGAGCTGTTTTTT. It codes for CSARGGDYTGELFF.

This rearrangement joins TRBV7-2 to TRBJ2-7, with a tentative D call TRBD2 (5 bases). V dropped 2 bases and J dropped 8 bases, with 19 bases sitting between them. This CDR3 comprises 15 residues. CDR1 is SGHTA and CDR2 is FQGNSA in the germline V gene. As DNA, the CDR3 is TGTGCCAGCAGCTTATGGGGAGACTTGGGTAGTAAGCAGTACTTC. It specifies CASSLWGDLGSKQYF. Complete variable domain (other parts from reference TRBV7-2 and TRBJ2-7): GAGVSQSPSNKVTEKGKDVELRCDPISGHTALYWYRQSLGQGLEFLIYFQGNSAPDKSGLPSDRFSAERTGGSVSTLTIQRTQQEDSAVYLCASSLWGDLGSKQYFGPGTRLTVT.

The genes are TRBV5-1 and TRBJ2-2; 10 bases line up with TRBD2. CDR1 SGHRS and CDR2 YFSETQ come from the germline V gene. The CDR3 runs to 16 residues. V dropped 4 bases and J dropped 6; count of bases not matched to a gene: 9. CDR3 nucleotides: TGCGCCAGCAGCATCGGACTAGCGGAGCTCCCCGGGGAGCTGTTTTTT. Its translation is CASSIGLAELPGELFF.

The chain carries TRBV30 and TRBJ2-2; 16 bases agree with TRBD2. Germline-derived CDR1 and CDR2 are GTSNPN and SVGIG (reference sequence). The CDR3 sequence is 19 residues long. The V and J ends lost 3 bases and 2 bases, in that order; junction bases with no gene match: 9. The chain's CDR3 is CAWRGTSGRAYKNTGELFF. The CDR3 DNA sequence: TGTGCCTGGAGAGGGACTAGCGGGAGGGCCTATAAAAACACCGGGGAGCTGTTTTTT.

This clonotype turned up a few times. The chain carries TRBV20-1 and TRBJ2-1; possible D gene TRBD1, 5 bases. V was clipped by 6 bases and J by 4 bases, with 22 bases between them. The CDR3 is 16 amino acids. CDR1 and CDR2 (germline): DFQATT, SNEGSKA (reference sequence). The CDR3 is CSARPPDNAIYNEQFF. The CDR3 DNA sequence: TGCAGTGCGAGACCGCCGGACAACGCGATATACAATGAGCAGTTCTTC.